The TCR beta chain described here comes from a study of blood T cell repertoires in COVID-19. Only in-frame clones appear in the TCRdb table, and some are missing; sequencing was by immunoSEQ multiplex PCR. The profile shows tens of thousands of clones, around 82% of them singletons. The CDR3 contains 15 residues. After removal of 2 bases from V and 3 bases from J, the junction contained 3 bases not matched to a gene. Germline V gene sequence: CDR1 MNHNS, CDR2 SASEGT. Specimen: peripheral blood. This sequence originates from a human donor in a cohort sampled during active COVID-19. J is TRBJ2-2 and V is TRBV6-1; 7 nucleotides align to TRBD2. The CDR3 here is CASSEWAGDTGELFF. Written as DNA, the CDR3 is TGTGCCAGCAGTGAATGGGCGGGGGACACCGGGGAGCTGTTTTTT.